These 25 T cell receptor beta chains share one sample of origin, sequenced in a study of T-cell memory formation after mild COVID-19. MiXCR, applied by TCRdb to the 5' RACE reads, yields one record per CDR3 protein. The table shows approximately 190,000 distinct CDR3 sequences, with around 20% occurring only once. Material: PBMCs or a T cell subset sorted from them (not recorded which). All receptors derive from an adult woman who had mild COVID-19 (a few samples of this study predate the infection). Cell type and time point are not known.

This clonotype was seen a few times. The rearrangement links TRBV4-2 to TRBJ1-1; D not resolved. The CDR3 is 12 residues long. V lost 0 bases to trimming and J lost 11 bases, with 10 bases between them. CDR1 and CDR2 from the germline V gene are LGHNA and YNFKEQ. CDR3 residues: CASSQDSARAFF. In DNA form, the CDR3 reads TGTGCCAGCAGCCAAGACTCCGCGCGGGCTTTCTTT.

This clonotype was observed a handful of times. V gene TRBV20-1 combines with J gene TRBJ1-1; no reliable D call. The ends were cut back, 6 bases at V and 1 base at J, with 12 bases in the middle. The V gene's germline CDR1 is DFQATT and CDR2 SNEGSKA (reference sequence). The CDR3 spans 13 residues. This CDR3 is CSARSSENTEAFF. The CDR3 nucleotides read TGCAGTGCCCGGAGCTCCGAGAACACTGAAGCTTTCTTT.

This clonotype has more than one count but fewer than ten. This sequence joins TRBV29-1 and TRBJ1-4; 12 bases align to TRBD1. This CDR3 has 14 residues. Trimming at V came to 6 bases and at J to 8 bases, leaving 7 bases not matched to a gene. Germline loops: CDR1 SQVTM, CDR2 ANQGSEA. The CDR3 here is CSVQRDRGREKLFF. The DNA for the CDR3 is TGCAGCGTCCAAAGGGACAGGGGGCGCGAAAAACTGTTTTTT.

V and J are TRBV10-3 and TRBJ1-2; TRBD1 matches 7 bases. V gave up 3 bases and J gave up 4 bases; unmatched junction bases: 8. CDR1 is ENHRY, CDR2 SYGVKD, per germline. This CDR3 has 15 residues. The CDR3 region is CAISETGALGYGYTF. The CDR3, as DNA: TGTGCCATCAGTGAAACAGGGGCCCTAGGCTATGGCTACACCTTC.

This clonotype occurred a few times. The chain joins TRBV9 to TRBJ1-1; D gene uncertain. Deletions cut 3 bases from V and 4 bases from J, with 4 bases between. In germline, CDR1 is SGDLS, CDR2 YYNGEE. This CDR3 contains 11 residues. The CDR3 nucleotides are TGTGCCAGCAGCGGAAGCACTGAAGCTTTCTTT. This encodes CASSGSTEAFF.

The V gene is TRBV9, the J gene TRBJ2-1; D ambiguous. Trimming removed 0 bases at V and 3 bases at J, with 10 bases between. The germline CDR1 and CDR2 sequences are SGDLS and YYNGEE. The CDR3 spans 15 residues. For the CDR3, the DNA is TGTGCCAGCAGCGTAGACAGTCTTAGCTACAATGAGCAGTTCTTC. Protein sequence: CASSVDSLSYNEQFF.

This rearrangement joins TRBV4-1 to TRBJ1-1; D is undetermined. The CDR3 length is 15 residues. Germline CDR1 MGHRA, CDR2 YSYEKL. Trimming took off 1 base at V and 5 bases at J, with 14 bases between the two ends. CDR3 in amino acids: CASSQVLSLGTEAFF. In nucleotides, the CDR3 is TGCGCCAGCAGCCAAGTTCTTTCTTTGGGGACTGAAGCTTTCTTT.

This sequence joins TRBV11-2 and TRBJ2-1, with D uncertain. The CDR3 runs to 14 residues. V lost 4 bases and J lost 12, with 19 bases in between. Germline CDR1 SGHAT, CDR2 FQNNGV. CDR3 residues: CASSSPRGGRMQFF. The CDR3 DNA follows: TGTGCCAGCAGCTCACCCCGCGGCGGCCGTATGCAGTTCTTC.

This clonotype was seen a few times. J is TRBJ2-7 and V is TRBV11-2; possible D gene TRBD1, 6 bases. The germline V gene has CDR1 SGHAT and CDR2 FQNNGV. The CDR3 runs to 13 residues. Trimming took 6 bases from V and 4 from J, leaving 13 bases between them. The CDR3 nucleotides read TGTGCCAGCAGTTCGGGACACATTTACGAGCAGTACTTC. Its translation is CASSSGHIYEQYF.

This chain joins TRBV6-5 and TRBJ1-2; D may be TRBD1 (5 bases). Germline CDR1 is MNHEY and CDR2 is SVGAGI. The V end lost 5 bases, the J end lost 5 bases, and 12 bases lay between the germline ends. This CDR3 spans 13 amino acids. CDR3 protein: CASSRSGVYGYTF. For the CDR3, the DNA is TGTGCCAGCAGTCGGTCGGGGGTGTATGGCTACACCTTC.

This clonotype was seen only a few times. The chain joins TRBV28 to TRBJ2-1; 11 bases line up with TRBD1. The CDR3 covers 13 residues. Trimming cost V 10 bases and J 8 bases; bases outside gene matches: 7. In germline, CDR1 is MDHEN, CDR2 SYDVKM. The CDR3 DNA reads as TGTGCCACCTGTAGGACAGGGGGCCATGAGCAGTTCTTC. Encoded protein: CATCRTGGHEQFF. The complete variable domain, with remaining parts taken from reference TRBV28 and TRBJ2-1, reads DVKVTQSSRYLVKRTGEKVFLECVQDMDHENMFWYRQDPGLGLRLIYFSYDVKMKEKGDIPEGYSVSREKKERFSLILESASTNQTSMYLCATCRTGGHEQFFGPGTRLTVL.

This clonotype showed up just a few times. The V call is TRBV14, the J call TRBJ2-5; TRBD2 is a possible D gene (5 bases). The CDR3 covers 16 residues. Looked up from germline, CDR1 is SGHDN and CDR2 is FVKESK. Between the trimmed V and J ends, which lost 0 bases and 5 bases, there was a span of 16 bases. The DNA for the CDR3 is TGTGCCAGCAGCCAAGATAACGGGAATGTCTGGGAGACCCAGTACTTC. It translates to CASSQDNGNVWETQYF.

The genes are TRBV12-3 or TRBV12-4 and TRBJ1-1; 7 positions match TRBD1. The CDR3 contains 15 residues. Trimming removed 2 bases from V and 6 bases from J; junction bases left unmatched: 9. As DNA, the CDR3 is TGTGCCAGCAGTTTACCCCCCAGGGGGTATTCTGAAGCTTTCTTT. Translating gives CASSLPPRGYSEAFF.

The chain joins TRBV11-2 to TRBJ1-4; 7 bases align to TRBD1. The V gene end was trimmed by 7 bases and the J gene end by 6 bases; junction bases not matched to a gene: 11. Germline CDR1 reads SGHAT; CDR2 reads FQNNGV. CDR3 length: 15 residues. Here the CDR3 reads CASTPLGRGDEKLFF. The CDR3 DNA reads TGTGCCAGCACCCCCTTGGGCAGGGGGGATGAAAAACTGTTTTTT.

This clonotype has more than one count but fewer than ten. The CDR3 DNA reads as TGTGCCAGTTTGCTATTTGGACAGGGGGACTATGGCTACACCTTC. This codes for CASLLFGQGDYGYTF. J is TRBJ1-2 and V is TRBV2; 10 positions match TRBD1. This CDR3 is 15 amino acids long. V gave up 9 bases and J gave up 3 bases; unmatched junction bases: 10. Germline V lookup: CDR1 SNHLY, CDR2 FYNNEI.

V gene TRBV6-6 combines with J gene TRBJ2-5; weak D call: TRBD2 (6 bases). The germline V and J ends were trimmed by 2 bases and 1 base, with 17 bases remaining between them. This CDR3 has 17 residues. Germline CDR1 MNHNY, CDR2 SVGAGI (reference sequence). This CDR3 is CASSYPDRGGSQETQYF. The CDR3 DNA reads TGTGCCAGCAGTTACCCCGACCGTGGGGGGAGCCAAGAGACCCAGTACTTC.

The rearrangement links TRBV4-3 to TRBJ1-2; D uncertain. Trimming shortened V by 4 bases and J by 7 bases, and 16 bases separated the two germline ends. The CDR3 has 14 amino acids. Germline loops: CDR1 LGHNA, CDR2 YSLEER. The CDR3 here is CASSPGEGLGGYTF. The CDR3 nucleotides are TGCGCCAGCAGCCCTGGAGAAGGGCTGGGTGGCTACACCTTC.

This clonotype was detected a few times. The chain is built from TRBV7-9 and TRBJ2-7; D gene ambiguous. From germline, CDR1 is SEHNR and CDR2 FQNEAQ (reference sequence). This CDR3 has 13 amino acids. V lost 2 bases and J 0 bases, leaving 5 bases between the germline ends. Here the CDR3 reads CASSLMGSYEQYF. CDR3 nucleotides: TGTGCCAGCAGCTTAATGGGCTCCTACGAGCAGTACTTC.

This clonotype has a count of ten or more. This rearrangement joins TRBV7-2 to TRBJ2-1; D is unresolved. Germline V gene data show CDR1 as SGHTA and CDR2 as FQGNSA. This CDR3 contains 15 residues. Trimming took off 5 bases at V and 1 base at J, with 12 bases between the two ends. The CDR3 nucleotides read TGTGCCAGCAGCCAACGACTTCAGTCCTACAATGAGCAGTTCTTC. Amino acid sequence: CASSQRLQSYNEQFF.

This sequence joins TRBV5-1 and TRBJ2-5; 14 bases are a match to TRBD2. Trimming removed 5 bases from V and 4 bases from J; junction bases left unmatched: 4. CDR1 and CDR2 from the germline V gene are SGHRS and YFSETQ. This CDR3 has 15 amino acids. The CDR3 DNA follows: TGCGCCAGCAGATTCGGACTAGCGGGAGGAGAGACCCAGTACTTC. It is translated as CASRFGLAGGETQYF.

Here the CDR3 DNA reads TGTGCCAGCAGCCAAGATGACAGGGTAAACTATGGCTACACCTTC. Translated, it gives CASSQDDRVNYGYTF. This chain connects TRBV3-1 to TRBJ1-2, with TRBD1 matching over 7 bases. Germline CDR1 LGHDT, CDR2 YNNKEL (reference sequence). The CDR3 totals 15 residues. V shed 0 bases, J shed 2 bases, and the junction held 3 bases outside the gene matches.

In its sample, this clonotype was seen a few times. The CDR3 sequence is CASSPRRGSAYEQYF. The CDR3 DNA reads TGTGCCAGCAGTCCCAGGCGGGGATCAGCCTACGAGCAGTACTTC. V is TRBV2 and J is TRBJ2-7, with D possibly TRBD2 on 6 matching bases. The V and J ends lost 5 bases and 2 bases respectively, with 16 bases between them. The CDR3 is 15 residues long. Looked up from germline, CDR1 is SNHLY and CDR2 is FYNNEI.

The rearrangement links TRBV4-3 to TRBJ1-2; no firm D call. Germline V lookup: CDR1 LGHNA, CDR2 YSLEER. Trimming stripped 2 bases from V and 6 bases from J, with 10 bases between. CDR3 size: 13 residues. CDR3 sequence reads: CASSQPPGDGYTF. The DNA of the CDR3 is TGCGCCAGCAGCCAACCCCCCGGGGATGGCTACACCTTC.

There are many counts of this clonotype. The chain couples TRBV7-2 to TRBJ2-1; no definite D call. Trimming shortened V by 5 bases and J by 6 bases, and 8 bases separated the two germline ends. Germline loops: CDR1 SGHTA, CDR2 FQGNSA. This CDR3 spans 12 amino acids. Here the CDR3 reads CASSPNSNEQFF. The CDR3 DNA is TGTGCCAGCAGCCCGAACAGCAATGAGCAGTTCTTC.

The gene calls are TRBV15 and TRBJ2-7, with 9 bases matching TRBD2. The V gene end was trimmed by 1 base and the J gene end by 2 bases; junction bases not matched to a gene: 6. Germline V lookup: CDR1 LNHNV, CDR2 YYDKDF (reference sequence). The length of the CDR3 is 16 residues. The CDR3 DNA sequence: TGTGCCACCAGCAGAGTAGGGCGGGGGGGAACCTACGAGCAGTACTTC. It codes for CATSRVGRGGTYEQYF.